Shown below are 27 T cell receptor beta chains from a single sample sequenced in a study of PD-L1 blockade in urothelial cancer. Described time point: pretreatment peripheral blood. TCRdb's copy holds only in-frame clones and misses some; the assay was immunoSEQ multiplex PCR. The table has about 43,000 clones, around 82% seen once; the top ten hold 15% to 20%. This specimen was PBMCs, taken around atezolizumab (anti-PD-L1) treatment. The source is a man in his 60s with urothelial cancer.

The CDR3 bases are TGCGCCAGCAGCCCCGAAGGGGTTGCGGAGACCCAGTACTTC. Amino acid sequence: CASSPEGVAETQYF. The chain couples TRBV5-1 to TRBJ2-5; the D gene is possibly TRBD1 (5 bases). This CDR3 region has 14 residues. V was clipped by 4 bases and J by 5 bases, with 15 bases between them. CDR1 SGHRS and CDR2 YFSETQ come from the germline V gene.

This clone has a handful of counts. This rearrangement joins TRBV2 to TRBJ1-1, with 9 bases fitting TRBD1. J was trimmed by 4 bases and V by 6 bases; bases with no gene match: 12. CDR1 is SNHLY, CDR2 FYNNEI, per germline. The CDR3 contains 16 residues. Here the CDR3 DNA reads TGTGCCAGCAGCCCCCTGGTCGACAGGGGGGGCACTGAAGCTTTCTTT. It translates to CASSPLVDRGGTEAFF.

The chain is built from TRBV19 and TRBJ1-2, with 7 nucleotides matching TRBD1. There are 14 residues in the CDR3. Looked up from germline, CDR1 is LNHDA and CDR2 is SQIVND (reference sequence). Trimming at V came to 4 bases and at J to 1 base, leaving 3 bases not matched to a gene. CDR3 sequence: CASSTHRGNYGYTF. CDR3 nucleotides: TGTGCCAGTAGTACCCACAGGGGTAACTATGGCTACACCTTC.

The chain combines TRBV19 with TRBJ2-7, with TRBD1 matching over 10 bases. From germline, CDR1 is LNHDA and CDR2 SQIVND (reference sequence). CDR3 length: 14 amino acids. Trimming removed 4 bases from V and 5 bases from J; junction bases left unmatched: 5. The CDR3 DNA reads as TGTGCCAGTAGTACGCGACAGGGGGCCCACGAGCAGTACTTC. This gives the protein CASSTRQGAHEQYF.

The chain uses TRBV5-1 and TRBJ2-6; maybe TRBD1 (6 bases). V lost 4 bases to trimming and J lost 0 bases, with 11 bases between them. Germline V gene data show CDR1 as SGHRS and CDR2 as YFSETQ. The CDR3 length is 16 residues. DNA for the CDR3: TGCGCCAGCAGCCGACAGGAGAGCTCTGGGGCCAACGTCCTGACTTTC. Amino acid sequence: CASSRQESSGANVLTF. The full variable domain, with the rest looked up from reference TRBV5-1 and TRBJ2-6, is KAGVTQTPRYLIKTRGQQVTLSCSPISGHRSVSWYQQTPGQGLQFLFEYFSETQRNKGNFPGRFSGRQFSNSRSEMNVSTLELGDSALYLCASSRQESSGANVLTFGAGSRLTVL.

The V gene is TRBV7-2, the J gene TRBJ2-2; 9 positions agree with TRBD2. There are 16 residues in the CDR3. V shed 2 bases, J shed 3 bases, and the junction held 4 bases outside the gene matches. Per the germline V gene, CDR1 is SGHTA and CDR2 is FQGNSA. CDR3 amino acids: CASSLPRGGDTGELFF. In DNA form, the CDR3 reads TGTGCCAGCAGCTTACCGCGGGGGGGCGACACCGGGGAGCTGTTTTTT.

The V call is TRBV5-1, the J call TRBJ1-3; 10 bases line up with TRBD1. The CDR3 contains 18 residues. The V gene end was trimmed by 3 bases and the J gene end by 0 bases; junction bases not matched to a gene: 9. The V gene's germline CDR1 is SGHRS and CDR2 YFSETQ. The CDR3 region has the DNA TGCGCCAGCAGCTCCCTACCGGACAGGGGGGTCTCTGGAAACACCATATATTTT. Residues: CASSSLPDRGVSGNTIYF.

CDR3 protein: CASSITTGASYEQYF. Here the CDR3 DNA reads TGTGCCAGTAGTATAACGACGGGAGCGTCATACGAGCAGTACTTC. V and J are TRBV19 and TRBJ2-7; tentatively, D is TRBD2 (6 bases). The CDR3 totals 15 residues. Trimming shortened V by 2 bases and J by 4 bases, and 15 bases separated the two germline ends. Looked up from germline, CDR1 is LNHDA and CDR2 is SQIVND (reference sequence). The full variable domain, completed using reference TRBV19 and TRBJ2-7, is DGGITQSPKYLFRKEGQNVTLSCEQNLNHDAMYWYRQDPGQGLRLIYYSQIVNDFQKGDIAEGYSVSREKKESFPLTVTSAQKNPTAFYLCASSITTGASYEQYFGPGTRLTVT.

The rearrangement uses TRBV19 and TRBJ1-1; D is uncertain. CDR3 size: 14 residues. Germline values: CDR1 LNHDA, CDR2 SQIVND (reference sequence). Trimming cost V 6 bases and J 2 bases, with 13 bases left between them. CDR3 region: CASSPGASNTEAFF. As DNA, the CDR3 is TGTGCCAGTAGCCCGGGAGCCTCTAACACTGAAGCTTTCTTT.

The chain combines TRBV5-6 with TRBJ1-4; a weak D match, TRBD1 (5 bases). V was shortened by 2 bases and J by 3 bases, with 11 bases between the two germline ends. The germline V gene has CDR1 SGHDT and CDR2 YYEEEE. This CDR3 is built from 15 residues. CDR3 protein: CASSFLSGANEKLFF. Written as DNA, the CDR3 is TGTGCCAGCAGCTTCCTCTCGGGGGCTAATGAAAAACTGTTTTTT.

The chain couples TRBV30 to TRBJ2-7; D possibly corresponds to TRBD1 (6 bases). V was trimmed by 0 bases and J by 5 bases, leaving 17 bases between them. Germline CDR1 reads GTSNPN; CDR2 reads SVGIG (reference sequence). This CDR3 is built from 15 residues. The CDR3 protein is CAWSVRGLLGNEQYF. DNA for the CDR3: TGTGCCTGGAGTGTAAGGGGGTTGTTAGGTAACGAGCAGTACTTC.

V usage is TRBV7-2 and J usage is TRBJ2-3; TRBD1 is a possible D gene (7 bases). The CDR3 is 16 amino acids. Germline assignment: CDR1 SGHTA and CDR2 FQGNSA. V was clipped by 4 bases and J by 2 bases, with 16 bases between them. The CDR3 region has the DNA TGTGCCAGCAGCTCACGACAGGGACTTTCCACAGATACGCAGTATTTT. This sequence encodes CASSSRQGLSTDTQYF.

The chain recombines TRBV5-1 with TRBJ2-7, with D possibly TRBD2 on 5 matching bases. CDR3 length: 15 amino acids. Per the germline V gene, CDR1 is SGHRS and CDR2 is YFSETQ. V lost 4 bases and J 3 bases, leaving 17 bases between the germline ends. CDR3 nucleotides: TGCGCCAGCAGCCTGGGAGATAACTCCCTCTACGAGCAGTACTTC. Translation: CASSLGDNSLYEQYF.

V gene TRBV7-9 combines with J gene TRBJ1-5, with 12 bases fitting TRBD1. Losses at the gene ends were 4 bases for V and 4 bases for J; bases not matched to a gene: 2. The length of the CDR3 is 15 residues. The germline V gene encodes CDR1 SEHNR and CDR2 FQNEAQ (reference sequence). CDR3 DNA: TGTGCCAGCAGCTCGGGACAGGGGGCGAATCAGCCCCAGCATTTT. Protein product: CASSSGQGANQPQHF.

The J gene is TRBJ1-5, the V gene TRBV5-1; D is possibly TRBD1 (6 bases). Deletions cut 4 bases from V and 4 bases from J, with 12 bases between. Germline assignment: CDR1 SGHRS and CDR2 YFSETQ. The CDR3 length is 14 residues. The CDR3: CASSPDSRNQPQHF. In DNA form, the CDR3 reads TGCGCCAGCAGCCCGGACAGCCGAAATCAGCCCCAGCATTTT.

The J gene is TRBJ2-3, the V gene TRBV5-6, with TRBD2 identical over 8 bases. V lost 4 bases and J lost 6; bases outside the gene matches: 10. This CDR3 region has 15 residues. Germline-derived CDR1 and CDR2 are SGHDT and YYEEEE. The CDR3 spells CASSPAGGATDTQYF. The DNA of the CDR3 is TGTGCCAGCAGCCCGGCCGGGGGGGCGACGGATACGCAGTATTTT.

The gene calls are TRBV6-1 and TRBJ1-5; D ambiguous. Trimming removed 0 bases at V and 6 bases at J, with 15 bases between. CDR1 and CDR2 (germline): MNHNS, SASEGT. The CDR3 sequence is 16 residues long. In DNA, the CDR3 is TGTGCCAGCAGTGAAGCCCGGATGATTTGGGCTCAGCCCCAGCATTTT. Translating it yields CASSEARMIWAQPQHF.

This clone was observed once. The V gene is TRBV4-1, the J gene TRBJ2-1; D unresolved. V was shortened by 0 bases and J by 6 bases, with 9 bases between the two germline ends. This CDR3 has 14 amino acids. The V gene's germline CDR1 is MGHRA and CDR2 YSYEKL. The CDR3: CASSQDNSFNEQFF. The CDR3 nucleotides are TGCGCCAGCAGCCAAGATAACAGCTTCAATGAGCAGTTCTTC.

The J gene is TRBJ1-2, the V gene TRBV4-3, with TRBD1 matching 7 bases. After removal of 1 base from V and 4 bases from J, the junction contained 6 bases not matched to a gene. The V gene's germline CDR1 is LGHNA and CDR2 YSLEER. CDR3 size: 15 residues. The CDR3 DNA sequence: TGCGCCAGCAGCCAAGGGGGGCAGGGGGTCTATGGCTACACCTTC. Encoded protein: CASSQGGQGVYGYTF.

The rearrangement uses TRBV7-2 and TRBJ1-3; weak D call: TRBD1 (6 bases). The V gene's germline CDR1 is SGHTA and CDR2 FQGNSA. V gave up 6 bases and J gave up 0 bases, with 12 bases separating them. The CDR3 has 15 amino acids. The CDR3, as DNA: TGTGCCAGCAGTAAAGGACAGACCTCTGGAAACACCATATATTTT. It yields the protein CASSKGQTSGNTIYF.

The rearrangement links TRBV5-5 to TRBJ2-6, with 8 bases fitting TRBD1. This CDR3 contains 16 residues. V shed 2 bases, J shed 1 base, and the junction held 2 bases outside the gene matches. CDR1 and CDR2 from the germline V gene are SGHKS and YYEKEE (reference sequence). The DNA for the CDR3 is TGTGCCAGCAGCTTTCAGGGGGCTTCTGGGGCCAACGTCCTGACTTTC. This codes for CASSFQGASGANVLTF.

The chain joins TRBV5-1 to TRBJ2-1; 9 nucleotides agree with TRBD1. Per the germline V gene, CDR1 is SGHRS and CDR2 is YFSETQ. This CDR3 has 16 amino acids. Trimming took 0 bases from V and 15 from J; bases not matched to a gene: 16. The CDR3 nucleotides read TGCGCCAGCAGCTTGGTAGACGCCGGGACAGGGTCTGGTAGGTTCTTC. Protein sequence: CASSLVDAGTGSGRFF.

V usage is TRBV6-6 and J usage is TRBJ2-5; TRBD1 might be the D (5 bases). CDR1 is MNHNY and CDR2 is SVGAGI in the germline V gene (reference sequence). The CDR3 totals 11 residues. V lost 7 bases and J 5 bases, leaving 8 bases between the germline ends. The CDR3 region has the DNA TGTGCCAGCACAGGGAAGGAGACCCAGTACTTC. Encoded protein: CASTGKETQYF.

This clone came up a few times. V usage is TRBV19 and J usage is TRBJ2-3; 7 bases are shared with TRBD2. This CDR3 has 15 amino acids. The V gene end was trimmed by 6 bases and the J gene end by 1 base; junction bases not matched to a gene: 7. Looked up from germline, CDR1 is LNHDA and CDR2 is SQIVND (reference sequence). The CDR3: CASRRLAGRTDTQYF. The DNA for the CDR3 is TGTGCCAGTAGACGATTAGCGGGCCGCACAGATACGCAGTATTTT.

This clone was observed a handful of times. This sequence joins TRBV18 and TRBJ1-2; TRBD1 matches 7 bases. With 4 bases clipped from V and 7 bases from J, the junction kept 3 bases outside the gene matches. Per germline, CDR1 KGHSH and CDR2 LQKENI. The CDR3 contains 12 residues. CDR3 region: CASSQGASGYTF. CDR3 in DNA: TGTGCCAGCTCACAGGGGGCCTCTGGCTACACCTTC.

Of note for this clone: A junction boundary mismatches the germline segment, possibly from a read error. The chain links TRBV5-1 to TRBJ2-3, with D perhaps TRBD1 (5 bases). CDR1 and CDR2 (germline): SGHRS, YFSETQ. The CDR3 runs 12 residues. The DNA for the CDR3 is TGCGCCAGCAGCTTGGCGACAGAGACGCAGTATTTT. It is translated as CASSLATETQYF.

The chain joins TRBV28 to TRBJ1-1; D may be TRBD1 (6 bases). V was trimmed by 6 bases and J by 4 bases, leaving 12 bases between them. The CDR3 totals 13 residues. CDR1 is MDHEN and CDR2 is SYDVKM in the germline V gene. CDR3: CASSLGTRTEAFF. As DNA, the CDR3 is TGTGCCAGCAGCCTCGGGACACGCACTGAAGCTTTCTTT. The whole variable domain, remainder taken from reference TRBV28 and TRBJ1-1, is DVKVTQSSRYLVKRTGEKVFLECVQDMDHENMFWYRQDPGLGLRLIYFSYDVKMKEKGDIPEGYSVSREKKERFSLILESASTNQTSMYLCASSLGTRTEAFFGQGTRLTVV.